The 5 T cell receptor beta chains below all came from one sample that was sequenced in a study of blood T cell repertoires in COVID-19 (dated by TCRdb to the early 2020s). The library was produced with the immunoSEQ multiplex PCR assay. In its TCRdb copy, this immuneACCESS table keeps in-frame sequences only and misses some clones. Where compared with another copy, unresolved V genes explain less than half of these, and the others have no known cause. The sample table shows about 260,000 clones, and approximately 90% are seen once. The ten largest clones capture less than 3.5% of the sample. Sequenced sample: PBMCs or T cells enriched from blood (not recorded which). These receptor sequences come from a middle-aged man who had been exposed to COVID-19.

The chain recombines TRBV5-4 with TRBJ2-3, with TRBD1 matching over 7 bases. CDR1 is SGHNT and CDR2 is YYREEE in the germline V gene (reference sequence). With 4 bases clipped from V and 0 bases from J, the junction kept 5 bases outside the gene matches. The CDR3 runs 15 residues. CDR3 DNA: TGTGCCAGCAGCCATGACAGGGCGAGCACAGATACGCAGTATTTT. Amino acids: CASSHDRASTDTQYF. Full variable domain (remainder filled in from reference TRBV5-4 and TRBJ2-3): ETGVTQSPTHLIKTRGQQVTLRCSSQSGHNTVSWYQQALGQGPQFIFQYYREEENGRGNFPPRFSGLQFPNYSSELNVNALELDDSALYLCASSHDRASTDTQYFGPGTRLTVL.

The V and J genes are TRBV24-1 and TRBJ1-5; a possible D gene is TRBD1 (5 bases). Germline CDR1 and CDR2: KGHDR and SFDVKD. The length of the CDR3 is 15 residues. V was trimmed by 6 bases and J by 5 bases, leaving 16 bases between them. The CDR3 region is CATSRGVAEDQPQHF. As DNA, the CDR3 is TGTGCCACCAGTCGGGGGGTGGCAGAAGATCAGCCCCAGCATTTT.

The CDR3 DNA is TGTGCCAGCAGCGAAGGGACAGACTTACAGCCCCAGCATTTT. As protein: CASSEGTDLQPQHF. The gene calls are TRBV9 and TRBJ1-5; 7 bases agree with TRBD1. V lost 3 bases and J lost 7; bases outside the gene matches: 7. The germline V gene encodes CDR1 SGDLS and CDR2 YYNGEE. The CDR3 runs 14 residues.

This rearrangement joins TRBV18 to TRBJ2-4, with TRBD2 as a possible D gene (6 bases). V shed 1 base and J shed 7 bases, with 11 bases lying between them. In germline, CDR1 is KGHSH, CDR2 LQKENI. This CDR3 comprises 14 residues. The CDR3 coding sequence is TGTGCCAGCTCACCACGGGTGGAGGGGAACATTCAGTACTTC. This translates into CASSPRVEGNIQYF.

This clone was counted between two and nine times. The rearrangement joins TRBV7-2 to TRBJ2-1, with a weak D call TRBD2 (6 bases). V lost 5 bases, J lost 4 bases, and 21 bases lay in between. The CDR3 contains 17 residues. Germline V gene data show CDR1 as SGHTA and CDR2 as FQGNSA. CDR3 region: CASSHAASTRLYNEQFF. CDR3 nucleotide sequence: TGTGCCAGCAGCCACGCGGCGTCGACTAGATTATACAATGAGCAGTTCTTC.